In its sample, the clone carrying this T cell receptor beta chain is medium-sized. The V end lost 5 bases, the J end lost 2 bases, and 18 bases lay between the germline ends. CDR1 and CDR2 from the germline V gene are SGHNT and YENEEA. The CDR3 contains 16 residues. Repertoires were generated with immunoSEQ multiplex PCR, while TCRdb's copy carries only in-frame clones and drops some. The repertoire consists of 15,000 to 20,000 clones, with roughly 28% occurring once and the leading ten covering about 7.2%. These data belong to a study of sequential checkpoint blockade in melanoma. Overall study context: DNA from 91 pretreatment tumor samples underwent TCRβ immunosequencing.

Treatment given: randomized to nivolumab then ipilimumab (arm A) or the reverse (arm B). The sequence came from a human donor with melanoma. The source was tumor tissue (inferred from file names), collected from a patient given nivolumab and ipilimumab in sequence. The rearrangement uses TRBV11-3 and TRBJ1-2; weak D call: TRBD1 (5 bases). The CDR3 nucleotides read TGTGCCAGCAGCCTTGTAGGGACCCTTTACAACTATGGCTACACCTTC. Encoded protein: CASSLVGTLYNYGYTF.